This is a list of T cell receptor beta chains from one sample in a study of cytomegalovirus exposure and HLA in healthy donors. Repertoires were generated with immunoSEQ multiplex PCR, while TCRdb's copy carries only in-frame clones and drops some. The sample carries about 180,000 clones, 77% recorded once. The sample was PBMCs. The receptors here all came from a man in his late teens or twenties in good health and CMV-seronegative. The CDR3 runs from the conserved cysteine through the conserved F or W. D genes are given only for firm matches. Size is omitted from some rows. Given values are once, few, many or a class for expanded clones.

clone size: -
V gene: TRBV7-8
D gene: -
J gene: TRBJ1-4
CDR3 DNA: TGTGCCAGCAAAGGGGTGACGTCCGGTGAAAAACTGTTTTTT
CDR3 protein: CASKGVTSGEKLFF

clone size: -
V gene: TRBV5-1
D gene: TRBD1
J gene: TRBJ2-1
CDR3 DNA: TGCGCCAGCAGCTATGACCCGACAGGGGATGAGCAGTTCTTC
CDR3 protein: CASSYDPTGDEQFF

clone size: -
V gene: TRBV5-6
D gene: -
J gene: TRBJ1-3
CDR3 DNA: TGTGCCAGCAGCTTCTGGGGGAGGTCTGGAAACACCATATATTTT
CDR3 protein: CASSFWGRSGNTIYF

clone size: -
V gene: TRBV6-5
D gene: -
J gene: TRBJ2-7
CDR3 DNA: TGTGCCAGCAGTCCATTAACAGGTTTGGGAGAGCAGTACTTC
CDR3 protein: CASSPLTGLGEQYF

clone size: few
V gene: TRBV18
D gene: -
J gene: TRBJ1-2
CDR3 DNA: TGTGCCAGCTCACCACGCCAAGACTTCTCCTACACCTTC
CDR3 protein: CASSPRQDFSYTF

clone size: -
V gene: TRBV19
D gene: TRBD1
J gene: TRBJ1-1
CDR3 DNA: TGTGCCAGTTATAGACAGGGGGCGCGCACTGAAGCTTTCTTT
CDR3 protein: CASYRQGARTEAFF

clone size: -
V gene: TRBV30
D gene: -
J gene: TRBJ2-3
CDR3 DNA: TGTGCCCGCGCGACGGGTGCAGATACGCAGTATTTT
CDR3 protein: CARATGADTQYF

clone size: -
V gene: TRBV30
D gene: -
J gene: TRBJ1-1
CDR3 DNA: TGTGCCTGGAGCCTCACATGGGCGAACACTGAAGCTTTCTTT
CDR3 protein: CAWSLTWANTEAFF

clone size: -
V gene: TRBV14
D gene: -
J gene: TRBJ1-2
CDR3 DNA: TGTGCCAGCAGCCAAGGCTACCAGTGGGGAGGCTATGGCTACACCTTC
CDR3 protein: CASSQGYQWGGYGYTF

clone size: -
V gene: TRBV9
D gene: -
J gene: TRBJ2-5
CDR3 DNA: TGTGCCAGCAGCGTAGAAGCTCGTGGAGAGACCCAGTACTTC
CDR3 protein: CASSVEARGETQYF

clone size: -
V gene: TRBV5-1
D gene: -
J gene: TRBJ2-7
CDR3 DNA: TGCGCCAGCAGCGGCTGGGGGGATCACGGGGAGCAGTACTTC
CDR3 protein: CASSGWGDHGEQYF

clone size: -
V gene: TRBV6-5
D gene: -
J gene: TRBJ1-1
CDR3 DNA: TGTGCCAGCAACCTACAGGGCATGAACACTGAAGCTTTCTTT
CDR3 protein: CASNLQGMNTEAFF

clone size: -
V gene: TRBV29-1
D gene: -
J gene: TRBJ1-1
CDR3 DNA: TGCAGCGCTGGACAGCAGAACACTGAAGCTTTCTTT
CDR3 protein: CSAGQQNTEAFF

clone size: once
V gene: TRBV19
D gene: -
J gene: TRBJ1-2
CDR3 DNA: TGTGCCAGTAGGAGGGCCAGGACGGACTATGGCTACACCTTC
CDR3 protein: CASRRARTDYGYTF

clone size: -
V gene: TRBV9
D gene: TRBD1
J gene: TRBJ2-3
CDR3 DNA: TGTGCCAGCAGCGTCCGGGACAGAGCCACAGATACGCAGTATTTT
CDR3 protein: CASSVRDRATDTQYF

clone size: few
V gene: TRBV27
D gene: TRBD1
J gene: TRBJ1-2
CDR3 DNA: TGTGCCAGCAGTCCAAACAGGGGGCTGGACTATGGCTACACCTTC
CDR3 protein: CASSPNRGLDYGYTF

clone size: -
V gene: TRBV5-4
D gene: TRBD1
J gene: TRBJ1-6
CDR3 DNA: TGTGCCAGCAGCTTGGGGCAGGGGGATTCACCCCTCCACTTT
CDR3 protein: CASSLGQGDSPLHF

clone size: -
V gene: TRBV2
D gene: TRBD1
J gene: TRBJ2-2
CDR3 DNA: TGTGCCAGCACCGACAGGGCCGGGGAGCTGTTTTTT
CDR3 protein: CASTDRAGELFF

clone size: -
V gene: TRBV5-6
D gene: -
J gene: TRBJ1-4
CDR3 DNA: TGTGCCAGCAGCTTGATGGGGAGAACCCCCAATGAAAAACTGTTTTTT
CDR3 protein: CASSLMGRTPNEKLFF

clone size: -
V gene: TRBV7-2
D gene: TRBD2
J gene: TRBJ2-1
CDR3 DNA: TGTGCCAGCAGCTTACGCGGGGGTTTCTACAATGAGCAGTTCTTC
CDR3 protein: CASSLRGGFYNEQFF

clone size: -
V gene: TRBV5-8
D gene: -
J gene: TRBJ1-4
CDR3 DNA: TGTGCCAGCAGCCAAGCGGGGACCCTTAGGGAAAAACTGTTTTTT
CDR3 protein: CASSQAGTLREKLFF

clone size: -
V gene: TRBV19
D gene: TRBD2
J gene: TRBJ2-1
CDR3 DNA: TGTGCCAGTAGTCCCGAGCGCGGGAGGGCCGGCAATGAGCAGTTCTTC
CDR3 protein: CASSPERGRAGNEQFF

clone size: once
V gene: TRBV5-1
D gene: TRBD1
J gene: TRBJ1-1
CDR3 DNA: TGCGCCAGCGGACGGACAGGAGGGGACACTGAAGCTTTCTTT
CDR3 protein: CASGRTGGDTEAFF

clone size: -
V gene: TRBV5-1
D gene: -
J gene: TRBJ1-1
CDR3 DNA: TGCGCCAGCAGCAGCGGACCTCGGAACACTGAAGCTTTCTTT
CDR3 protein: CASSSGPRNTEAFF

clone size: -
V gene: TRBV29-1
D gene: -
J gene: TRBJ2-3
CDR3 DNA: TGCAGCGTTGTTCGGCAGGGGCTAGATACGCAGTATTTT
CDR3 protein: CSVVRQGLDTQYF

clone size: -
V gene: TRBV7-3
D gene: TRBD2
J gene: TRBJ2-3
CDR3 DNA: TGTGCCAGCAGCTTAAAGGCTAGCGGGCACAGCACAGATACGCAGTATTTT
CDR3 protein: CASSLKASGHSTDTQYF

clone size: -
V gene: TRBV28
D gene: TRBD1
J gene: TRBJ1-2
CDR3 DNA: TGTGCCAGCAGCCCTAACGACAGGGCTGGTGGCTACACCTTC
CDR3 protein: CASSPNDRAGGYTF

clone size: -
V gene: TRBV4-1
D gene: TRBD1
J gene: TRBJ2-2
CDR3 DNA: TGCGCCAGCAGCCTAAGACAGGGATCCGGGGAGCTGTTTTTT
CDR3 protein: CASSLRQGSGELFF

clone size: -
V gene: TRBV18
D gene: -
J gene: TRBJ2-7
CDR3 DNA: TGTGCCAGCTCCCCCAGCTCCTACGAGCAGTACTTC
CDR3 protein: CASSPSSYEQYF

clone size: -
V gene: TRBV7-6
D gene: TRBD2
J gene: TRBJ2-2
CDR3 DNA: TGTGCCAGCAGCTTAGCCGCTAGCGGGAGAGAGAGAACCGGGGAGCTGTTTTTT
CDR3 protein: CASSLAASGRERTGELFF

clone size: -
V gene: TRBV9
D gene: -
J gene: TRBJ2-7
CDR3 DNA: TGTGCCAGCAGCGTGGAGGGGCAGGCCTTCAACGAGCAGTACTTC
CDR3 protein: CASSVEGQAFNEQYF

clone size: -
V gene: TRBV6-1
D gene: -
J gene: TRBJ2-7
CDR3 DNA: TGTGCCAGCAGAGGCCATTCGAGGGAGCAGTACTTC
CDR3 protein: CASRGHSREQYF

clone size: -
V gene: TRBV6-6
D gene: TRBD1
J gene: TRBJ2-5
CDR3 DNA: TGTGCCAGCAGTTACTCGTGGACAGGGAAGACCCAGTACTTC
CDR3 protein: CASSYSWTGKTQYF

clone size: -
V gene: TRBV7-9
D gene: -
J gene: TRBJ2-1
CDR3 DNA: TGTTCCAGCAGCCCTAGGGGAAGGAACGGGAGAGACAATGAGCAGTTCTTC
CDR3 protein: CSSSPRGRNGRDNEQFF

clone size: -
V gene: TRBV6-4
D gene: -
J gene: TRBJ2-2
CDR3 DNA: TGTGCCACCAGACCATCTTCGGGCACCGGGGAGCTGTTTTTT
CDR3 protein: CATRPSSGTGELFF

clone size: -
V gene: TRBV5-1
D gene: TRBD1
J gene: TRBJ2-6
CDR3 DNA: TGCGCCAGCAGGCCCCTGACAGGGGGCCTAGCGGGTTCAGGGGCCAACGTCCTGACTTTC
CDR3 protein: CASRPLTGGLAGSGANVLTF

clone size: -
V gene: TRBV25-1
D gene: -
J gene: TRBJ1-6
CDR3 DNA: TGTGCCAGCACAACAGGGTGGGATTCACCCCTCCACTTT
CDR3 protein: CASTTGWDSPLHF

clone size: -
V gene: TRBV29-1
D gene: -
J gene: TRBJ1-4
CDR3 DNA: TGCAGCGTTAGGACAGCCTTAACTAATGAAAAACTGTTTTTT
CDR3 protein: CSVRTALTNEKLFF

clone size: -
V gene: TRBV18
D gene: -
J gene: TRBJ2-7
CDR3 DNA: TGTGCCAGCTCACTGTCTGGGGAGAGCTCCTACGAGCAGTACTTC
CDR3 protein: CASSLSGESSYEQYF

clone size: -
V gene: TRBV30
D gene: -
J gene: TRBJ1-1
CDR3 DNA: TGTGCCTGGAAGCAGGGGCCACGTGAAGCTTTCTTT
CDR3 protein: CAWKQGPREAFF

clone size: many
V gene: TRBV4-2
D gene: TRBD2
J gene: TRBJ2-7
CDR3 DNA: TGTGCCAGCAGCCAAGGCGTTGTAGCGGGAGGCCTTGACGAGCAGTACTTC
CDR3 protein: CASSQGVVAGGLDEQYF

clone size: few
V gene: TRBV6-5
D gene: -
J gene: TRBJ2-6
CDR3 DNA: TGTGCCAGCAGTCCGGTAGCCGGGGGGGCCAACGTCCTGACTTTC
CDR3 protein: CASSPVAGGANVLTF